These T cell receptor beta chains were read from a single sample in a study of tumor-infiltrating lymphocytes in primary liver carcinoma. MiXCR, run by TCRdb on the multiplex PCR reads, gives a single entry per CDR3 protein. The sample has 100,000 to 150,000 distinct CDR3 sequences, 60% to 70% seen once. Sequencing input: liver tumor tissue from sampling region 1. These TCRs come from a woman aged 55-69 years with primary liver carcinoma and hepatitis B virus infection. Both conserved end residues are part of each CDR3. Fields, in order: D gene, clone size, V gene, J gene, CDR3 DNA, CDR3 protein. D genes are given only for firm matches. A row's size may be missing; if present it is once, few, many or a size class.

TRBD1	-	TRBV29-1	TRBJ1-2	TGCAGCGCCATTCGGGACAGCACGGACGGCTACACATTC	CSAIRDSTDGYTF
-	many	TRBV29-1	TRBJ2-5	TGCAGCGTTGGACAGGGAGGGCTTTGGGAGACCCAGTACTTC	CSVGQGGLWETQYF
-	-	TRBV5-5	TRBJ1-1	TGTGCTAGGAGACGCGAGGACTACACGAACACTGAAGCTTTCTTT	CARRREDYTNTEAFF
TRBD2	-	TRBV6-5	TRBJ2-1	TGTGCCAGCAGTTACTGGCGGGAGGGGAATGATCAGTTCTTC	CASSYWREGNDQFF
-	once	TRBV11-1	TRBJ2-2	TGTGCCAGCGGCCCGGAAGGGGGGGAGGCTAACAACGGGGAGCTGTTTTTT	CASGPEGGEANNGELFF
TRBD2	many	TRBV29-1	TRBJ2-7	TGCAGCGCCCCGGGCACTAGCGGGAGCCTCTACGAGCAGTACTTC	CSAPGTSGSLYEQYF
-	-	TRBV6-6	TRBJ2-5	TGTGCCAGCAGTGACACTAGTGTCGGAAAGACCCAGTACTTC	CASSDTSVGKTQYF
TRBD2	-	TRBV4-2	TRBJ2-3	TGTGCCAGCAGCCAAGATTGGACTAGCGGGAGCTCGGGCACAGATAGGCTGTATTTT	CASSQDWTSGSSGTDRLYF
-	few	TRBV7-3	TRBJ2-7	TGTGCCAGCAGCCCTTCTCCAGGGCGGCTCGAGCAGTACTTC	CASSPSPGRLEQYF
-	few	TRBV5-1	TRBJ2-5	TGCGCCAGCAGCTTGGCCCGGGGGTCAGAGACCCAGTACTTC	CASSLARGSETQYF
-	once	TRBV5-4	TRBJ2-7	-	CASHFGQGADYEHYF
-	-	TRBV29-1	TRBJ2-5	TGCAGCGTTTCGGGGGTAGGGGAGACCCAGTACTTC	CSVSGVGETQYF
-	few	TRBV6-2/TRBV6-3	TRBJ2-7	TGTGCCAGCAGTTACGAGAGCTACGAGCAGTACTTC	CASSYESYEQYF
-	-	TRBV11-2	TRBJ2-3	TGTGCCGGCAGCTTAGGCAACTTATTCGCAGATACGCAGTATTTT	CAGSLGNLFADTQYF
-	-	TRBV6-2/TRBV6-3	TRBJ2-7	TGTGCCAGCATCAAGGCTAGCAGGAGGTCGTACGAGCAGCACTTC	CASIKASRRSYEQHF
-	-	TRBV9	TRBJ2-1	TGTGCCAGCAGCGTAGTGGGGGGCCGCGGGACCAATGAGCAGTTCTTC	CASSVVGGRGTNEQFF
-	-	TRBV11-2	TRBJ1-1	TGTGCCAGAAGCCGTGAACTAGGAGGGAACACTGAGGCTTTCTTT	CARSRELGGNTEAFF
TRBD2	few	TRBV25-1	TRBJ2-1	TGTGCCAGCAGCGCACTAGCGGGGCGGGGTAATGAGCAGTTCTTC	CASSALAGRGNEQFF
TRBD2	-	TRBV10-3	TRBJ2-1	TGTGCCATCAGCCTCGGGACTAGCGGGAGGAATCGGAGTGAGCAGTTCTTC	CAISLGTSGRNRSEQFF
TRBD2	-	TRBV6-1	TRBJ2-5	TGTGCCAGCAGACACCGGGAGGGCCAACAAGAGACCCAGTACTTC	CASRHREGQQETQYF
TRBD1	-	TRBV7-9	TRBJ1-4	TGTGCCAGCAGCTTAGCGGCAGGGGGGTTATTGTTTTTT	CASSLAAGGLLFF
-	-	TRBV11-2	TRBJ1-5	TGTGCCAGCGTAGTACAGATCAATCAGCCCCAGCATTTT	CASVVQINQPQHF
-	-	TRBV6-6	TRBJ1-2	TGTGCCATCAGTTACTCGCACGGAACCTATGGCTACACCTTC	CAISYSHGTYGYTF
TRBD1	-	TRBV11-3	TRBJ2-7	TGTGCCAGCAGATTAGTGACAGGGGGCTCCCTCGAGCGGTACTTC	CASRLVTGGSLERYF
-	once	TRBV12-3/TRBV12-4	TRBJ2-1	TGTGCCAGCCGCTCAAGAGGGAGCTCCTACAATGAGCAATTCTTC	CASRSRGSSYNEQFF
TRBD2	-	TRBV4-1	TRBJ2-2	TGCGCCAACAGCCCACGACTAGCGGCGGACACAGGGGAGCTGTTTTTT	CANSPRLAADTGELFF
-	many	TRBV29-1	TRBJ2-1	TGCAGCTCCTACTACAATGAGCAGTTCTTC	CSSYYNEQFF
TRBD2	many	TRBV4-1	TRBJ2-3	TGCGCCAGCAGCCAGACTAGCGGGAGTTTGAGAGATACGCAGTATTTT	CASSQTSGSLRDTQYF
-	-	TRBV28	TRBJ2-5	TGTGCCAGCAGTCCTAAGGGGATGGTGCAAGAGACCCAGTACTTC	CASSPKGMVQETQYF
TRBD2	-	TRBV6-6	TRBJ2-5	TGTGCTAGCAGTTACGGACTAGGGGTGTACCAAGAGACCCAGTACTTC	CASSYGLGVYQETQYF
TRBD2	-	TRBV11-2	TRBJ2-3	TGTGACAGCAGCCCCGAACTAGCGGGCCCAGATACGCAGTATTTT	CDSSPELAGPDTQYF
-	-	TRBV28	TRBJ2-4	TGTGCCAGCAGAGACCCCCCGGGACAAAGAAGCCTAGCCAGAAACATTCAGTACTTC	CASRDPPGQRSLARNIQYF
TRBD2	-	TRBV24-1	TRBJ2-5	TGTACCACCAGTGACTCCTCCGGGACTAACGTGGTGTCCCAGTACTTC	CTTSDSSGTNVVSQYF
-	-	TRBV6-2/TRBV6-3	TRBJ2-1	TGTGCCAGCATCCCAATAGAGGGCGGGAAATATGAGCAGTTCTTC	CASIPIEGGKYEQFF
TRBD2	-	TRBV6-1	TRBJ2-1	TGTGCCAGCAATGAACAGCTAGCGGGAGAGGGTGAGCAGTTCTTC	CASNEQLAGEGEQFF
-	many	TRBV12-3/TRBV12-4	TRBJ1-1	TGTGCCAGCAGTCCGGCATACCTGAACACTGAAGCTTTCTTT	CASSPAYLNTEAFF
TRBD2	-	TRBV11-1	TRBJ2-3	TGTGCCAGCAGCTTAAGGCAGAGTGCGGGAGACTCTCACTTT	CASSLRQSAGDSHF
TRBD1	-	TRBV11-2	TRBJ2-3	TGTGCCAGCAGCCCGGACAGGGTCGGCACAAATACGCAGTATTTT	CASSPDRVGTNTQYF
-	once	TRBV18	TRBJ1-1	TGTGCCAGCTCACCATTTTCACAGGGAGGCACTGAAGCTTTCTTT	CASSPFSQGGTEAFF
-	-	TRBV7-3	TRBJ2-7	TGTGCCAGCAGCTTTAGGCCTGGGACAACCTACGAGCAGTACTTC	CASSFRPGTTYEQYF
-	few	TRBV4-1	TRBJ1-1	TGCGCCAACAGCCAAGATGGGCAGTGGTACACTGAAGCTTTCTTT	CANSQDGQWYTEAFF
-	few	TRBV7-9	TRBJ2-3	TGTGCCAGCAGCTCCTCCAGGCTAGGAGGAGATACGCAGTATTTT	CASSSSRLGGDTQYF
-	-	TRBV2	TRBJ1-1	TGTGCCAGTACCGGGCAGCCAATGAACACTGAAGCTTTCTTT	CASTGQPMNTEAFF
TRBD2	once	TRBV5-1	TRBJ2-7	TGCGCCAGCAGGGGCACTAGCGGGATCCGTGAGCAGTGCTTC	CASRGTSGIREQCF
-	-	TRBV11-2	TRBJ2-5	TGTGCCAACAGCTTAGTGTCTAGATCCGCAGAGATCCAGTACTTC	CANSLVSRSAEIQYF
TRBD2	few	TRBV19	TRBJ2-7	TGTGCCAGCCGAACTAGCGGGGGCTCCTACGTGCAGTACTTC	CASRTSGGSYVQYF
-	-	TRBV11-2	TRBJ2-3	TGTGCAAGCAGCCCCCACCAGGAGACAGATGCGCAGTATTTT	CASSPHQETDAQYF
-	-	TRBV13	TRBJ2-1	TGTGCCAGCAGCCTGCTCGGGGGACCTCCCTACAATGAGCAGTTCTTC	CASSLLGGPPYNEQFF
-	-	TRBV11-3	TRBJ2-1	TGTACCAGCAGCTTAGGAACTCGCGGGAAGCTTGAGCGGTTCTTC	CTSSLGTRGKLERFF
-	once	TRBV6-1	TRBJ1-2	TGTGCCAGCTGTGAAGGGAAAGGAACCTACTATGGCTACACCTTC	CASCEGKGTYYGYTF
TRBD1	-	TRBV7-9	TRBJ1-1	TGTGCCAGCGGCTTAGTCGGTAGGGGGGACAGAGACGCTTTCTTT	CASGLVGRGDRDAFF